Presented here are 31 T cell receptor beta chains from one specimen sequenced in a study of cytomegalovirus exposure and HLA in healthy donors (dated by TCRdb to the late 2010s). The library came from the immunoSEQ multiplex PCR assay. For the multiplex PCR, a mixture combining 60 forward primers for TCR Vbeta segments and 13 reverse primers for TCR Jbeta segments was used. In TCRdb, the immuneACCESS table is reduced to in-frame sequences with V and J assigned. These tables do not hold every clone; where another copy was compared, an unresolved V gene accounts for under half, and the others remain unexplained. The sample table records 180,000 or so clones; under 85% of these occur just once. The ten largest clones capture about 2.9% of the sample. Specimen: PBMCs. Receptors originate from a male donor in good health and CMV-seronegative.

This clone was found once. As DNA, the CDR3 is TGTGCCAGCAACCAGGGTGGTGGCCACGAGCAGTACTTC. The encoded protein is CASNQGGGHEQYF. The chain employs TRBV6-1 and TRBJ2-7; possibly TRBD1 for D (5 bases). Trimming left V 7 bases short and J 5 bases short, with 15 bases between. The CDR3 is made up of 13 amino acids. CDR1 and CDR2 (germline): MNHNS, SASEGT.

The V call is TRBV28, the J call TRBJ2-1; no clear D gene. CDR1 is MDHEN and CDR2 is SYDVKM in the germline V gene. V lost 6 bases and J lost 8, with 8 bases in between. The CDR3 totals 11 residues. CDR3 in DNA: TGTGCCAGCAGACAATCATATGAGCAGTTCTTC. Protein sequence: CASRQSYEQFF.

The chain combines TRBV6-4 with TRBJ1-1, with 11 bases lining up with TRBD1. Germline V gene lookup returns CDR1 MRHNA and CDR2 SNTAGT. V lost 6 bases to trimming and J lost 10 bases; unmatched junction nucleotides: 10. The CDR3 spans 14 residues. In DNA form, the CDR3 reads TGTGCCAGCAGCCCTGGACAGGGGGCGAGTTTAGCTTTCTTT. Protein sequence: CASSPGQGASLAFF.

V gene TRBV10-3 combines with J gene TRBJ1-1; 7 bases agree with TRBD1. This CDR3 is built from 14 residues. Germline V lookup: CDR1 ENHRY, CDR2 SYGVKD. The V and J ends lost 7 bases and 4 bases, in that order; junction bases with no gene match: 9. CDR3 region: CAIKRGGATTEAFF. CDR3 bases: TGTGCCATCAAGCGAGGGGGCGCGACCACTGAAGCTTTCTTT.

This sequence joins TRBV25-1 and TRBJ2-7; D is possibly TRBD1 (5 bases). Trimming pared 7 bases from V and 2 bases from J, leaving 15 bases between. The CDR3 loop spans 14 amino acids. In germline, CDR1 is MGHDK, CDR2 SYGVNS. CDR3 loop: CASTPTDGPYEQYF. The CDR3 DNA is TGTGCCAGCACCCCGACAGATGGGCCCTACGAGCAGTACTTC.

V is TRBV30 and J is TRBJ2-7, with unresolved D. The CDR3 is 13 amino acids. Trimming left V 4 bases short and J 0 bases short, with 10 bases between. Germline V gene lookup returns CDR1 GTSNPN and CDR2 SVGIG (reference sequence). The CDR3 loop reads CAWNPSSSYEQYF. For the CDR3, the DNA is TGTGCCTGGAATCCTTCGAGCTCCTACGAGCAGTACTTC.

The chain combines TRBV30 with TRBJ1-4; D gene uncertain. The ends were cut back, 5 bases at V and 6 bases at J, with 13 bases in the middle. This CDR3 is 13 amino acids long. Germline V gene lookup returns CDR1 GTSNPN and CDR2 SVGIG (reference sequence). CDR3 bases: TGTGCCTGGGCAAGAGGGCTAGATGAAAAACTGTTTTTT. The encoded protein is CAWARGLDEKLFF.

The chain is built from TRBV20-1 and TRBJ2-7; D is undetermined. The ends were cut back, 3 bases at V and 6 bases at J, with 9 bases in the middle. Germline V CDR1 and CDR2: DFQATT, SNEGSKA (reference sequence). CDR3 length: 11 residues. CDR3 sequence: CSASPFSEQYF. In nucleotides, the CDR3 is TGCAGTGCTAGCCCCTTCAGCGAGCAGTACTTC.

This chain joins TRBV5-1 and TRBJ2-2; no clear D gene. This CDR3 spans 15 amino acids. Germline-derived CDR1 and CDR2 are SGHRS and YFSETQ. V was pared by 4 bases and J by 0 bases, with 10 bases between. CDR3 region: CASSPDSPNTGELFF. The CDR3 region has the DNA TGCGCCAGCAGCCCAGACTCACCGAACACCGGGGAGCTGTTTTTT.

This clone was counted only a few times. The J gene is TRBJ1-2, the V gene TRBV7-9, with TRBD1 matching over 8 bases. Germline V gene sequence: CDR1 SEHNR, CDR2 FQNEAQ (reference sequence). The CDR3 sequence is 15 residues long. The trim removed 5 bases at V and 4 bases at J, leaving 9 bases unmatched. Here the CDR3 reads CASSDGGQGVYGYTF. For the CDR3, the DNA is TGTGCCAGCAGCGATGGCGGACAGGGTGTCTATGGCTACACCTTC. Filled out from reference TRBV7-9 and TRBJ1-2, the complete variable domain reads DTGVSQNPRHKITKRGQNVTFRCDPISEHNRLYWYRQTLGQGPEFLTYFQNEAQLEKSRLLSDRFSAERPKGSFSTLEIQRTEQGDSAMYLCASSDGGQGVYGYTFGSGTRLTVV.

This clone turned up a few times. The chain uses TRBV6-5 and TRBJ1-2, with D possibly matching TRBD1 (6 bases). The V gene's germline CDR1 is MNHEY and CDR2 SVGAGI. CDR3 length equals 12 residues. V was shortened by 6 bases and J by 4 bases, with 9 bases between the two germline ends. CDR3 nucleotide sequence: TGTGCCAGCAGCGACAGGAGCTATGGCTACACCTTC. This translates into CASSDRSYGYTF.

The J gene is TRBJ2-7, the V gene TRBV13; TRBD2 agrees at 7 bases. V trimming: 4 bases; J trimming: 0 bases; junction bases outside the gene matches: 9. The CDR3 runs to 16 residues. The germline V gene encodes CDR1 PRHDT and CDR2 FYEKMQ (reference sequence). The CDR3 is CASSSYRDYDSYEQYF. CDR3 bases: TGTGCCAGCAGCTCATATCGGGACTACGACTCCTACGAGCAGTACTTC.

The J gene is TRBJ2-7, the V gene TRBV6-5; TRBD1 might be the D (5 bases). The CDR3 covers 13 residues. Germline V CDR1 and CDR2: MNHEY, SVGAGI. V shed 7 bases and J shed 5 bases, with 15 bases lying between them. The CDR3 DNA follows: TGTGCCAGCAACCAGGGTGGTGGCCACGAGCAGTACTTC. Protein: CASNQGGGHEQYF.

This rearrangement joins TRBV7-2 to TRBJ2-7; 15 bases map to TRBD2. CDR3 length: 17 residues. The trim removed 1 base at V and 6 bases at J, leaving 7 bases unmatched. Germline V gives CDR1 SGHTA, CDR2 FQGNSA. CDR3: CASSLGGTSGGRGEQYF. In nucleotides, the CDR3 is TGTGCCAGCAGCTTAGGCGGGACTAGCGGGGGGCGGGGCGAGCAGTACTTC.

The V and J genes are TRBV7-3 and TRBJ1-1; TRBD1 matches at 8 bases. The CDR3 runs to 16 residues. Germline values: CDR1 SGHTA, CDR2 FQGTGA. J lost 1 base, V lost 5 bases, and 9 bases had no gene match. CDR3 loop: CASSAYGQGQNTEAFF. The CDR3, as DNA: TGTGCCAGCAGCGCATACGGACAGGGACAGAACACTGAAGCTTTCTTT.

The chain has TRBV30 and TRBJ1-6, with TRBD1 matching 7 bases. V shed 1 base, J shed 6 bases, and the junction held 3 bases outside the gene matches. Germline-derived CDR1 and CDR2 are GTSNPN and SVGIG (reference sequence). This CDR3 comprises 14 residues. The CDR3 region is CAWSAGTANSPLHF. As DNA, the CDR3 is TGTGCCTGGAGTGCCGGGACAGCTAATTCACCCCTCCACTTT. Together with reference TRBV30 and TRBJ1-6, the CDR3 gives the full variable domain: SQTIHQWPATLVQPVGSPLSLECTVEGTSNPNLYWYRQAAGRGLQLLFYSVGIGQISSEVPQNLSASRPQDRQFILSSKKLLLSDSGFYLCAWSAGTANSPLHFGNGTRLTVT.

The chain couples TRBV5-1 to TRBJ2-1, with 10 bases fitting TRBD2. V trimming: 4 bases; J trimming: 4 bases; junction bases outside the gene matches: 5. CDR3 size: 15 residues. Germline V gene sequence: CDR1 SGHRS, CDR2 YFSETQ. The CDR3 DNA follows: TGCGCCAGCAGCGCTGGGACTAGCGCGTACAATGAGCAGTTCTTC. The encoded protein is CASSAGTSAYNEQFF.

The chain joins TRBV5-4 to TRBJ1-3; 8 bases agree with TRBD1. Germline-derived CDR1 and CDR2 are SGHNT and YYREEE (reference sequence). This CDR3 spans 19 amino acids. Germline trimming cut 1 base from V and 0 bases from J; bases unmatched to any gene: 12. The CDR3 DNA reads TGTGCCAGCAGCTTGACCGGGACAGGACTACTTCGCTCTGGAAACACCATATATTTT. Its protein is CASSLTGTGLLRSGNTIYF.

V is TRBV6-6 and J is TRBJ1-1, with D unresolved. Germline V gene sequence: CDR1 MNHNY, CDR2 SVGAGI (reference sequence). Trimming removed 6 bases at V and 4 bases at J, with 15 bases between. There are 14 residues in the CDR3. The CDR3 reads CASSPVVSVTEAFF. DNA of the CDR3: TGTGCCAGCAGCCCCGTCGTTAGTGTCACTGAAGCTTTCTTT.

V is TRBV28 and J is TRBJ2-1; TRBD2 agrees at 8 bases. The V gene end was trimmed by 5 bases and the J gene end by 0 bases; junction bases not matched to a gene: 3. The CDR3 consists of 15 residues. Germline CDR1 and CDR2: MDHEN and SYDVKM. CDR3 sequence (DNA): TGTGCCAGCAGTCCACTAGCGGACTCCTACAATGAGCAGTTCTTC. This codes for CASSPLADSYNEQFF.

The rearrangement links TRBV6-1 to TRBJ2-3; D ambiguous. The CDR3 consists of 11 residues. The germline gives CDR1 MNHNS, CDR2 SASEGT. V was clipped by 2 bases and J by 6 bases, with 3 bases between them. The DNA of the CDR3 is TGTGCCAGCAGTGAACTGGATACGCAGTATTTT. This translates into CASSELDTQYF.

The table lists this clone with a count of one. The chain is built from TRBV7-2 and TRBJ1-1; 10 bases fit TRBD1. This CDR3 spans 16 amino acids. Germline V gene sequence: CDR1 SGHTA, CDR2 FQGNSA. V was pared by 5 bases and J by 4 bases, with 10 bases of the junction left unmatched. DNA for the CDR3: TGTGCCAGCAGCCTTGGGACAGGGGCAGAGAGCACTGAAGCTTTCTTT. Residues: CASSLGTGAESTEAFF.

The genes are TRBV6-6 and TRBJ1-5; tentative D call: TRBD1 (5 bases). Germline V gene lookup returns CDR1 MNHNY and CDR2 SVGAGI (reference sequence). The CDR3 has 15 residues. Trimming stripped 5 bases from V and 0 bases from J, with 11 bases between. The CDR3: CASSRQGGSNQPQHF. The CDR3 nucleotides are TGTGCCAGCAGTCGGCAGGGCGGTAGCAATCAGCCCCAGCATTTT.

V gene TRBV23-1 combines with J gene TRBJ1-3; tentatively, D is TRBD1 (6 bases). TRBV23-1 is annotated as an ORF whose role is uncertain. The CDR3 spans 14 residues. V lost 4 bases, J lost 6 bases, and 13 bases lay in between. The CDR3 region has the DNA TGCGCCAGCAGTCCCGAGAGGGGGAAAAACACCATATATTTT. Encoded protein: CASSPERGKNTIYF.

The V and J genes are TRBV6-5 and TRBJ1-2; D remains ambiguous. The germline V gene encodes CDR1 MNHEY and CDR2 SVGAGI. The CDR3 is made up of 15 amino acids. The V end lost 0 bases, the J end lost 4 bases, and 12 bases lay between the germline ends. CDR3 amino acids: CASSYSFWEGYGYTF. DNA for the CDR3: TGTGCCAGCAGTTACTCTTTTTGGGAGGGCTATGGCTACACCTTC.

This clone was detected a few times. The J gene is TRBJ2-1, the V gene TRBV10-1; the match to TRBD2 covers 11 bases. Germline CDR1 reads WNHNN; CDR2 reads SYGVQD (reference sequence). The V and J ends lost 5 bases and 5 bases, in that order; junction bases with no gene match: 14. The CDR3 extends over 18 amino acids. CDR3 sequence: CASSPRWGQTSGDNEQFF. CDR3 nucleotide sequence: TGCGCCAGCAGTCCGCGTTGGGGGCAGACTAGCGGGGACAATGAGCAGTTCTTC.

The sample holds a few counts of this clone. V gene TRBV9 combines with J gene TRBJ2-5, with no clear D. The CDR3 has 8 residues. Germline CDR1 reads SGDLS; CDR2 reads YYNGEE. V lost 4 bases, J lost 13 bases, and 5 bases lay in between. The CDR3 DNA sequence: TGTGCCAGCAGCCCTCGGTACTTC. Protein sequence: CASSPRYF. Variable domain in full (rest from reference TRBV9 and TRBJ2-5): DSGVTQTPKHLITATGQRVTLRCSPRSGDLSVYWYQQSLDQGLQFLIQYYNGEERAKGNILERFSAQQFPDLHSELNLSSLELGDSALYFCASSPRYFGPGTRLLVL.

The chain carries TRBV30 and TRBJ2-1, with 8 bases that match TRBD2. The V gene's germline CDR1 is GTSNPN and CDR2 SVGIG (reference sequence). The CDR3 spans 15 residues. Losses at the gene ends were 4 bases for V and 0 bases for J; bases not matched to a gene: 5. The CDR3 region has the DNA TGTGCCTGGACTAGCGGGCTTAGCTCCTACAATGAGCAGTTCTTC. Protein: CAWTSGLSSYNEQFF.

This clone was detected only a few times. The CDR3: CASESYNEQFF. The DNA for the CDR3 is TGCGCCAGCGAGTCCTACAATGAGCAGTTCTTC. The rearrangement uses TRBV10-2 and TRBJ2-1; D is ambiguous. The CDR3 totals 11 residues. In germline, CDR1 is WSHSY, CDR2 SAAADI. V lost 8 bases, J lost 1 base, and 3 bases lay in between.

V and J are TRBV6-1 and TRBJ1-6, with TRBD1 identical over 9 bases. The CDR3 consists of 15 residues. J gave up 9 bases and V 6 bases, and 9 bases lay outside the gene matches. Looked up from germline, CDR1 is MNHNS and CDR2 is SASEGT. The DNA of the CDR3 is TGTGCCAGCAGCGAACCGGGACAGGGACGTTCACCCCTCCACTTT. Translating it yields CASSEPGQGRSPLHF.

The chain links TRBV27 to TRBJ2-7; 9 nucleotides align to TRBD1. The length of the CDR3 is 14 residues. Germline-derived CDR1 and CDR2 are MNHEY and SMNVEV (reference sequence). Trimming took 2 bases from V and 5 from J; bases not matched to a gene: 4. CDR3 in DNA: TGTGCCAGCAGTTTAAACAGGGGGCCCCACGAGCAGTACTTC. It encodes CASSLNRGPHEQYF.